The T cell receptor beta chain under discussion was sequenced for a study of beta chain features in type 1 diabetes. Study background: Cell yields, gender and age were comparable in patients and healthy donors.

Isolation of CD4+ naive, central memory, regulatory and stem cell-like memory cells was achieved by sorting via CD45RO/CCR7/CD25/CD127/CD95/CD27. TCRB transcripts that were expressed got sequenced, as all of the isolated RNA had been reverse transcribed. Libraries were prepared by immunoSEQ multiplex PCR; TCRdb keeps only in-frame clonotypes and omits some of them. The table records 970,000 or so clones, 15% to 20% of them present only once. Germline CDR1 and CDR2: SNHLY and FYNNEI. Unmatched junction bases numbered 5, after V lost 6 bases and J lost 9 bases. This CDR3 contains 15 residues. Notes on the study in general: Among patients, naive, central memory and Treg TCRB repertoires appeared more similar than among healthy donors. Cells with high TCR expression could be over-represented by cDNA sequencing.

As to this clone: Its antigen remains unidentified.

The clonotype originates from a woman aged 18-29 years in good health. The V call is TRBV2, the J call TRBJ2-1, with 16 bases matching TRBD2. The sequencing sample was made of naive CD4+ T cells from blood. CDR3 region: CASSRGLAGGGEQFF. DNA for the CDR3: TGTGCCAGCAGCCGGGGACTAGCGGGAGGGGGTGAGCAGTTCTTC.